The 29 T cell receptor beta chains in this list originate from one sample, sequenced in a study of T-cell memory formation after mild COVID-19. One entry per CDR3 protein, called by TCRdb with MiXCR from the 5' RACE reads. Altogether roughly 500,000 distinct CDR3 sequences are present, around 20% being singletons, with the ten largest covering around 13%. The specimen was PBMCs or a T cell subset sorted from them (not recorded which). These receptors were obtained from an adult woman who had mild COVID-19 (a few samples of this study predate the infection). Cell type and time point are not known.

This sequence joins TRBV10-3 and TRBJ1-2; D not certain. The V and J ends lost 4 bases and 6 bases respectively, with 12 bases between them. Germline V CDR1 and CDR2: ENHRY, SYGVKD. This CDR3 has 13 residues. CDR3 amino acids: CAISGALEHGYTF. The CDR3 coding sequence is TGTGCCATCAGTGGGGCGTTGGAGCATGGCTACACCTTC.

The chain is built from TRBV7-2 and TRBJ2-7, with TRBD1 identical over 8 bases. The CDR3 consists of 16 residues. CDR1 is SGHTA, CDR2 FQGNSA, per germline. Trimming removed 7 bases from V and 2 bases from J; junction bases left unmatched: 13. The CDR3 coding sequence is TGTGCCAGCATCCCCTATGGACAGGGTCCCCCCTACGAGCAGTACTTC. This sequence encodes CASIPYGQGPPYEQYF.

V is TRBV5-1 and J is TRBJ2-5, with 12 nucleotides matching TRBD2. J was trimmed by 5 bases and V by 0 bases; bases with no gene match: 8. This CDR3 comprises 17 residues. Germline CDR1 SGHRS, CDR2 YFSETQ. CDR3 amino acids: CASSLGTSGALGETQYF. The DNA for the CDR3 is TGCGCCAGCAGCTTGGGGACTAGCGGGGCCCTCGGCGAGACCCAGTACTTC.

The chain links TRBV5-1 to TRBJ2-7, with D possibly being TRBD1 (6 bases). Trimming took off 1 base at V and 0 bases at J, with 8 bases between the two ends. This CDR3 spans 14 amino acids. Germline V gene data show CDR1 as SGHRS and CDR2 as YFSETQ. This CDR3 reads CASSLRQASYEQYF. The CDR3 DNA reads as TGCGCCAGCAGCTTGAGACAGGCCTCCTACGAGCAGTACTTC. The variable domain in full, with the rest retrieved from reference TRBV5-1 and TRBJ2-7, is KAGVTQTPRYLIKTRGQQVTLSCSPISGHRSVSWYQQTPGQGLQFLFEYFSETQRNKGNFPGRFSGRQFSNSRSEMNVSTLELGDSALYLCASSLRQASYEQYFGPGTRLTVT.

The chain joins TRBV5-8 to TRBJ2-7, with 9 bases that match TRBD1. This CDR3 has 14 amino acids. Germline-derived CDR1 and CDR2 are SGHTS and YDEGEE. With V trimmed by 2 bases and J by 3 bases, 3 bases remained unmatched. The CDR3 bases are TGTGCCAGCAGCTTTTGGGACAGGGACTACGAGCAGTACTTC. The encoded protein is CASSFWDRDYEQYF. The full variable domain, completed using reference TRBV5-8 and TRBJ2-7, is EAGVTQSPTHLIKTRGQQATLRCSPISGHTSVYWYQQALGLGLQFLLWYDEGEERNRGNFPPRFSGRQFPNYSSELNVNALELEDSALYLCASSFWDRDYEQYFGPGTRLTVT.

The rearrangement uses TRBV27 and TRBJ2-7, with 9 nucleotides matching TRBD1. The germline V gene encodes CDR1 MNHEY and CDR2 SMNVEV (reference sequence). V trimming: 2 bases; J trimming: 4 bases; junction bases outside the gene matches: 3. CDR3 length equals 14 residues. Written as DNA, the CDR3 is TGTGCCAGCAGTTTACAGACAGGGGGGTACGAGCAGTACTTC. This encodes CASSLQTGGYEQYF.

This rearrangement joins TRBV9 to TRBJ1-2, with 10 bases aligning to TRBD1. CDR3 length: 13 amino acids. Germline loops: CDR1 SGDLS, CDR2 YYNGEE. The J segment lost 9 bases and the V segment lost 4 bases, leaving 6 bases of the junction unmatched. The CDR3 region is CASSPGTGDCYTF. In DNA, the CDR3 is TGTGCCAGCAGCCCGGGGACAGGGGATTGCTACACCTTC.

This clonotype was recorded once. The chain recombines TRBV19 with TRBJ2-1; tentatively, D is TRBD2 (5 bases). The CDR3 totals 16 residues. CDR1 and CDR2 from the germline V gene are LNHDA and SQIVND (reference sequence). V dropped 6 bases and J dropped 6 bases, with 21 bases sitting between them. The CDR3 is CASSLRGVSGGNEQFF. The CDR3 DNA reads TGTGCCAGTAGCCTCCGGGGTGTATCGGGTGGCAATGAGCAGTTCTTC.

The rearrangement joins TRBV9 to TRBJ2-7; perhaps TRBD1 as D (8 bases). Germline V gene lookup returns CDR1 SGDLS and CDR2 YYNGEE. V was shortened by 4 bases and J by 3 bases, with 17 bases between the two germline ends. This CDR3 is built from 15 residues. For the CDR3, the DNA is TGTGCCAGCAGCCCACGACAGGGGAGGGTCTACGAGCAGTACTTC. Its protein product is CASSPRQGRVYEQYF.

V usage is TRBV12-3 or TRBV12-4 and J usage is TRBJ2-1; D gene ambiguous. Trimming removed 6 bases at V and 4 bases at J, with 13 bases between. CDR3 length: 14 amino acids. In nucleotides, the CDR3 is TGTGCCAGCAGCCAGCAGCTTGGTTACAATGAGCAGTTCTTC. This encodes CASSQQLGYNEQFF.

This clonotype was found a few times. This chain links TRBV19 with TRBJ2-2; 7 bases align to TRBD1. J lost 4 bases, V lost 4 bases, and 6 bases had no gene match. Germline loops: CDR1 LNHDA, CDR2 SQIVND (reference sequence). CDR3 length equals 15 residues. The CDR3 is CASSRVDRATGELFF. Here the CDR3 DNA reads TGTGCCAGTAGTAGGGTAGACAGGGCCACCGGGGAGCTGTTTTTT.

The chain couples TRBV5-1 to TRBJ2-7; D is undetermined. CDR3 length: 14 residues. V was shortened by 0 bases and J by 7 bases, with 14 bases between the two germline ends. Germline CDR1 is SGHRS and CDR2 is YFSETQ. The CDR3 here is CASSLADQRAEQYF. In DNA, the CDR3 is TGCGCCAGCAGCTTGGCCGACCAACGAGCAGAGCAGTACTTC. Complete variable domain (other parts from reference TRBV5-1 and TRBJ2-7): KAGVTQTPRYLIKTRGQQVTLSCSPISGHRSVSWYQQTPGQGLQFLFEYFSETQRNKGNFPGRFSGRQFSNSRSEMNVSTLELGDSALYLCASSLADQRAEQYFGPGTRLTVT.

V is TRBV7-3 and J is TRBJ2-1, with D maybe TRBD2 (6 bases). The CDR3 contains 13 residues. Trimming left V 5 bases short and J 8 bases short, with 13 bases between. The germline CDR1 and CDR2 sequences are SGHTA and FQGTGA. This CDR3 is CASSPPGGDEQFF. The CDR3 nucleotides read TGTGCCAGCAGCCCTCCGGGCGGGGATGAGCAGTTCTTC.

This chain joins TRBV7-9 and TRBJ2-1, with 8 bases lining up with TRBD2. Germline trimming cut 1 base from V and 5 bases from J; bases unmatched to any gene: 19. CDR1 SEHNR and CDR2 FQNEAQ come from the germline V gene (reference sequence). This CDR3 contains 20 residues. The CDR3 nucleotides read TGTGCCAGCAGCTTAGTTCGTCTTTTCCGCGAACTAGCGGAAAACAATGAGCAGTTCTTC. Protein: CASSLVRLFRELAENNEQFF.

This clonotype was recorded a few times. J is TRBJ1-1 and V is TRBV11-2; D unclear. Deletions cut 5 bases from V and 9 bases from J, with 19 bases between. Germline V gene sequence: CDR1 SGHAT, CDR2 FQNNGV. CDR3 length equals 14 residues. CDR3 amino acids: CASSEVGTAFQAFF. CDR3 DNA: TGTGCCAGCAGCGAGGTGGGTACCGCTTTCCAAGCTTTCTTT.

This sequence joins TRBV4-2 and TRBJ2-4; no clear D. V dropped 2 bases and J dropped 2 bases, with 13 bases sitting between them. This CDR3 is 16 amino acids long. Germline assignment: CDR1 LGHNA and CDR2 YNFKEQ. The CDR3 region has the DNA TGTGCCAGCAGCCAACTCACCACCGCACCCAAAAACATTCAGTACTTC. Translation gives CASSQLTTAPKNIQYF.

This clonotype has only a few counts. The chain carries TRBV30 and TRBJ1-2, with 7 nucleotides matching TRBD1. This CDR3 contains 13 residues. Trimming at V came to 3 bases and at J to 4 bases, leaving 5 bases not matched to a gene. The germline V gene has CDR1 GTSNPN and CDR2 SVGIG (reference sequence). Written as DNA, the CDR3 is TGTGCCTGGAGAGCAGACAGGGCCTATGGCTACACCTTC. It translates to CAWRADRAYGYTF.

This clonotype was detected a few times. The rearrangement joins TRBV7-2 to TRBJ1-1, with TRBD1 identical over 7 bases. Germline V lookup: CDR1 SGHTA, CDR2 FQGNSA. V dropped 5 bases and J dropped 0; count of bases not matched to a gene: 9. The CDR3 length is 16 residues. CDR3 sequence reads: CASSPLTGTVNTEAFF. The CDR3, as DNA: TGTGCCAGCAGCCCCCTCACGGGGACAGTGAACACTGAAGCTTTCTTT. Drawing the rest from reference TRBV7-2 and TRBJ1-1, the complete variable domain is GAGVSQSPSNKVTEKGKDVELRCDPISGHTALYWYRQSLGQGLEFLIYFQGNSAPDKSGLPSDRFSAERTGGSVSTLTIQRTQQEDSAVYLCASSPLTGTVNTEAFFGQGTRLTVV.

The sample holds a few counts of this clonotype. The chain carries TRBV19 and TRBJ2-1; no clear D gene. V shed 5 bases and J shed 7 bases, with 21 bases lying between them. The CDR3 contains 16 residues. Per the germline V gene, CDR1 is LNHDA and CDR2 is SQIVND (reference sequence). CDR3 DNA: TGTGCCAGTAGTCTACGGATCCCAAATATGCTAAATGAGCAGTTCTTC. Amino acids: CASSLRIPNMLNEQFF.

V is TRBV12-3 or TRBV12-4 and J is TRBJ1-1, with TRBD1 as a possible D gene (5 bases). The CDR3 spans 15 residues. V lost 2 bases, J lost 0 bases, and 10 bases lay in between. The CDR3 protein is CASSLSGLMNTEAFF. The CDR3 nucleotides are TGTGCCAGCAGTTTATCGGGACTGATGAACACTGAAGCTTTCTTT.

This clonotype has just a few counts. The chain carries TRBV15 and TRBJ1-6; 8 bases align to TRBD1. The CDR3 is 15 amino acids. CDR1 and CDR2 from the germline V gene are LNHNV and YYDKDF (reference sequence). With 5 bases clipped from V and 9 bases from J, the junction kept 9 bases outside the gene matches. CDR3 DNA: TGTGCCACCAGCTCCGATACAGGGGGAATTTCACCCCTCCACTTT. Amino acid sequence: CATSSDTGGISPLHF. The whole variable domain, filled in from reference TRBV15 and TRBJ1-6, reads DAMVIQNPRYQVTQFGKPVTLSCSQTLNHNVMYWYQQKSSQAPKLLFHYYDKDFNNEADTPDNFQSRRPNTSFCFLDIRSPGLGDTAMYLCATSSDTGGISPLHFGNGTRLTVT.

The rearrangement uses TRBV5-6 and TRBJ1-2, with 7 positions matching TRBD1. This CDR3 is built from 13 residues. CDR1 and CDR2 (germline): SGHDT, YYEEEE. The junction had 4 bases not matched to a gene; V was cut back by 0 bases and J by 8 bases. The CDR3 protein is CASSLVGTEGYTF. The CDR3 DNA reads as TGTGCCAGCAGCTTGGTTGGGACAGAGGGCTACACCTTC. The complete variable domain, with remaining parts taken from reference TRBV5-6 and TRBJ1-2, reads DAGVTQSPTHLIKTRGQQVTLRCSPKSGHDTVSWYQQALGQGPQFIFQYYEEEERQRGNFPDRFSGHQFPNYSSELNVNALLLGDSALYLCASSLVGTEGYTFGSGTRLTVV.

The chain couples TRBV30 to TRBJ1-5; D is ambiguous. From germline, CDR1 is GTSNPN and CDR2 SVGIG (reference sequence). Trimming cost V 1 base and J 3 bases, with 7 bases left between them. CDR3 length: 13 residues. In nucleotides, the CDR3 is TGTGCCTGGAGTGGTGGTTTCAATCAGCCCCAGCATTTT. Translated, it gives CAWSGGFNQPQHF.

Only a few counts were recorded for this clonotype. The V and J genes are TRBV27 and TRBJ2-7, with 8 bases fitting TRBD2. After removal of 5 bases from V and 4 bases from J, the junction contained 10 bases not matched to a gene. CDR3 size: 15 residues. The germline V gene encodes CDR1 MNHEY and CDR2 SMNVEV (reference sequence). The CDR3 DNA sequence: TGTGCCAGCAGTGAGACTAGCGCAGCAAAATACGAGCAGTACTTC. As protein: CASSETSAAKYEQYF.

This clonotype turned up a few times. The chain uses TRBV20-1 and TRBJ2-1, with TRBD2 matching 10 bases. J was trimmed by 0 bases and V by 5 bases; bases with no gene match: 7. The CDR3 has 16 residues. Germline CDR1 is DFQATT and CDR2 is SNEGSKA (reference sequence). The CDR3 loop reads CSALLLAGGSYNEQFF. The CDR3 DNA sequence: TGCAGTGCTTTACTATTAGCGGGAGGCTCCTACAATGAGCAGTTCTTC.

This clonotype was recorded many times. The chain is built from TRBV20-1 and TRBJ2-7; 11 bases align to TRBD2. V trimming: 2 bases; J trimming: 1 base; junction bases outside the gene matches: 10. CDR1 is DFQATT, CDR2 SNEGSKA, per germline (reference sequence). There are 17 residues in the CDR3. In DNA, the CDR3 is TGCAGTGCTAGATCCATGGGACTAGCGGATCGTTCCTACGAGCAGTACTTC. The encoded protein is CSARSMGLADRSYEQYF.

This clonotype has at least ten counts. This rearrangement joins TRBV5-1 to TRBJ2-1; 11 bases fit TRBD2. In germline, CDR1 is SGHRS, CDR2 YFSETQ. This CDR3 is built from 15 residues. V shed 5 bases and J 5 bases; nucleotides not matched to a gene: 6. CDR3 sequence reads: CASSSGRALDNEQFF. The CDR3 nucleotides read TGCGCCAGCAGTAGCGGGAGGGCCCTCGACAATGAGCAGTTCTTC.

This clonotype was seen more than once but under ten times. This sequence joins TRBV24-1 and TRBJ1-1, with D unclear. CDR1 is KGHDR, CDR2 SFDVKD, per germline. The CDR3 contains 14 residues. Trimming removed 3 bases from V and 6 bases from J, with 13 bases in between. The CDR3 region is CATSDSRGLAEAFF. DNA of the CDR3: TGTGCCACCAGTGATAGTCGGGGATTAGCTGAAGCTTTCTTT.

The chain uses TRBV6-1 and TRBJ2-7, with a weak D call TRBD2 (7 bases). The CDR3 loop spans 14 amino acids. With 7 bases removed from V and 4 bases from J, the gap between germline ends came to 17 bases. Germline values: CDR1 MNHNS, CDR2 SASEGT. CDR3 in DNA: TGTGCCAGCACCTATGGGGGGGCCAGGTACGAGCAGTACTTC. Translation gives CASTYGGARYEQYF.